The 19 T cell receptor beta chains reported below all come from one sample, sequenced in a study of tumor-infiltrating lymphocytes in primary liver carcinoma. A constant-region primer served to make TCR beta cDNA from roughly 540 ng total RNA. Three nested multiplex PCR rounds of slightly modified ARM-PCR generated TCR beta libraries. Each of the first two PCR rounds ran 9 to 11 cycles with TRBV1-TRBV30 forward and C-beta reverse primers. In TCRdb, the multiplex PCR reads were re-called with MiXCR into one record per CDR3 protein. The sample shows 90,000 to 150,000 distinct CDR3 sequences, 55% to 70% of them seen only once. Without any cell sorting, about 19-30 mg of bulk tissue yielded co-extracted RNA and DNA. The material sequenced was tumor-adjacent normal liver tissue. The receptors were gathered from a woman aged 60-75 years with primary liver carcinoma and hepatitis B virus infection.

Worth noting for this clonotype: This may be a read error: a much more frequent sequence differs by one nucleotide. This chain uses TRBV28 with TRBJ2-5; D unresolved. Germline CDR1 reads MDHEN; CDR2 reads SYDVKM. The CDR3 is 13 residues long. Trimming took off 4 bases at V and 1 base at J, with 7 bases between the two ends. CDR3 coding DNA: TGTGCCAGCAGTTCATCCGGCCAAGAGACCCAGTACTTC. Residues: CASSSSGQETQYF.

This clonotype is deemed medium-sized. The chain is built from TRBV11-2 and TRBJ2-1, with TRBD2 matching over 13 bases. CDR1 is SGHAT, CDR2 FQNNGV, per germline. The CDR3 totals 16 residues. V shed 5 bases and J 11 bases; nucleotides not matched to a gene: 12. DNA for the CDR3: TGTGCCAGCAGCCGCTGGGATCCGGGACTAGCGGGACAGCAGTTCTTC. Translation: CASSRWDPGLAGQQFF.

The chain is built from TRBV24-1 and TRBJ2-1, with 7 bases lining up with TRBD2. The V segment lost 3 bases and the J segment 2 bases; nucleotides outside the gene matches: 12. Per the germline V gene, CDR1 is KGHDR and CDR2 is SFDVKD. CDR3 length: 18 amino acids. The CDR3 protein is CATSDPQGAGTTYNEQFF. CDR3 DNA: TGTGCCACCAGTGATCCCCAGGGAGCGGGGACGACCTACAATGAGCAGTTCTTC.

On this clonotype: Germline and junction disagree at one end, which may indicate a read error. The chain carries TRBV6-1 and TRBJ1-2; D unclear. The CDR3 totals 13 residues. CDR1 is MNHNS and CDR2 is SASEGT in the germline V gene. Here the CDR3 DNA reads TGTGCCAGAAGTGGAAGCGAACAGTATGGCTACACCTTC. As protein: CARSGSEQYGYTF.

Turning to this clonotype: The junction does not match germline at one end; this may be a read error. The V call is TRBV28, the J call TRBJ2-3; 12 bases are a match to TRBD2. This CDR3 contains 18 residues. Germline-derived CDR1 and CDR2 are MDHEN and SYDVKM. The CDR3 DNA reads TGTGCCAACAGTTTACCGACTAGCGGGAGTGTTGGGGCAGATACACAGTATTTT. Translating gives CANSLPTSGSVGADTQYF.

J is TRBJ1-4 and V is TRBV12-3 or TRBV12-4, with TRBD1 as a possible D gene (6 bases). V was cut by 9 bases and J by 4 bases, with 18 bases left in between. CDR3 size: 15 residues. This CDR3 is CARSPQGQSNEKLFF. Written as DNA, the CDR3 is TGTGCCAGGAGCCCTCAAGGACAGAGTAATGAAAAACTGTTTTTT.

This clonotype has just one count. One junction end does not reproduce the germline sequence, and a read error may be involved. This rearrangement joins TRBV6-6 to TRBJ1-6, with 9 positions matching TRBD1. The CDR3 contains 14 residues. The V gene's germline CDR1 is MNHNY and CDR2 SVGAGI (reference sequence). CDR3 in DNA: TGTGTCAGCAGTAAACAGGGGGCTGGTCCACCCCTCCACTTT. It is translated as CVSSKQGAGPPLHF.

In regard to this clonotype: At one end the junction does not follow the germline gene, possibly because of a read error. The V gene is TRBV29-1, the J gene TRBJ2-1; D gene unclear. This CDR3 is built from 14 residues. Germline lookup yields CDR1 SQVTM and CDR2 ANQGSEA. CDR3 sequence (DNA): TGCAGCATTCATCAGACCGGGTGCTACAACGAGCAGTTCTTC. Protein sequence: CSIHQTGCYNEQFF.

This clonotype was detected ten times or more. The chain carries TRBV5-1 and TRBJ2-7; possible D gene TRBD1, 5 bases. V lost 5 bases and J lost 0, with 9 bases in between. Germline V gene sequence: CDR1 SGHRS, CDR2 YFSETQ. The length of the CDR3 is 13 residues. CDR3 sequence: CASRPTASYEQYF. The CDR3 bases are TGCGCCAGCAGGCCGACAGCCTCCTACGAGCAGTACTTC.

As regards this clonotype: This may be a read error, as it is one base from a much larger clone. V and J are TRBV28 and TRBJ1-2; TRBD1 is a possible D gene (5 bases). CDR3 size: 13 residues. V shed 3 bases and J shed 4 bases, with 9 bases lying between them. From germline, CDR1 is MDHEN and CDR2 SYDVKM. CDR3 region: CASSFETVYGYTF. The CDR3 DNA reads TGTGCCAGCAGTTTTGAGACAGTCTATGGCTACACCTTC.

This chain connects TRBV12-3 or TRBV12-4 to TRBJ2-7; D is unresolved. The CDR3 spans 14 residues. The V end was cut by 8 bases, the J end by 0 bases, with 14 bases between. DNA of the CDR3: TGTGCCAGCGCCTCTGAGGCAAGCTCCTACGAGCAGTACTTC. Translation: CASASEASSYEQYF.

V and J are TRBV19 and TRBJ2-2; 7 bases are shared with TRBD1. Germline values: CDR1 LNHDA, CDR2 SQIVND (reference sequence). V gave up 6 bases and J gave up 0 bases; unmatched junction bases: 7. This CDR3 spans 16 amino acids. CDR3 DNA: TGTGCCAGTAGGCAAGGGGGCGGAACGAACACCGGGGAGCTGTTTTTT. Protein product: CASRQGGGTNTGELFF.

About this clonotype itself: A read error may account for a junction end that differs from germline. The chain combines TRBV10-3 with TRBJ1-1; TRBD1 matches at 7 bases. CDR3 length equals 15 residues. CDR1 ENHRY and CDR2 SYGVKD come from the germline V gene. CDR3 sequence reads: CTISESTGLDTDAFF. DNA for the CDR3: TGTACCATCAGTGAGTCGACAGGGTTGGACACTGATGCTTTCTTT.

Concerning this clonotype: A read error may account for a junction end that differs from germline. This chain joins TRBV4-2 and TRBJ2-5, with 8 bases lining up with TRBD2. Germline V gene sequence: CDR1 LGHNA, CDR2 YNFKEQ. This CDR3 comprises 15 residues. CDR3 in DNA: TGCTCCAGCAGCCAACCAAGCGGGGGCAAAGAGAACCAGTACTTC. The encoded protein is CSSSQPSGGKENQYF.

CDR3 bases: TGTGCCAGCAGTTACAGGGGCAAGGTGGATGTGGCCAACGTCCTGACTTTC. Its protein product is CASSYRGKVDVANVLTF. V gene TRBV6-5 combines with J gene TRBJ2-6, with D maybe TRBD1 (5 bases). In germline, CDR1 is MNHEY, CDR2 SVGAGI. This CDR3 region has 17 residues. The V and J ends lost 2 bases and 6 bases respectively, with 17 bases between them.

CDR3 nucleotide sequence: TGTGCCAGCAGCTTGCAGAGGGCAACAGATACGCAGTATTTT. It codes for CASSLQRATDTQYF. The J gene is TRBJ2-3, the V gene TRBV7-8, with D maybe TRBD2 (5 bases). This CDR3 has 14 amino acids. Germline lookup yields CDR1 SGHVS and CDR2 FQNEAQ. V lost 3 bases and J lost 3, with 10 bases in between.

The CDR3 protein is CATGIHRNTEAFF. Written as DNA, the CDR3 is TGTGCCACCGGCATACACCGGAACACTGAAGCTTTCTTT. J is TRBJ1-1 and V is TRBV15; D is uncertain. V was trimmed by 8 bases and J by 1 base, leaving 11 bases between them. The germline V gene has CDR1 LNHNV and CDR2 YYDKDF (reference sequence). The CDR3 loop spans 13 amino acids.

The sample holds a few counts of this clonotype. Likely a read error: the CDR3 ends without its conserved phenylalanine or tryptophan. J is TRBJ2-3 and V is TRBV11-3; D gene uncertain. The CDR3 totals 13 residues. V shed 4 bases and J shed 2 bases, with 7 bases lying between them. CDR1 SGHNT and CDR2 YENEEA come from the germline V gene. The CDR3 sequence is CASSYKDTDTQYL. The CDR3 coding sequence is TGTGCCAGCAGCTATAAGGACACAGATACGCAGTATTTA.

The chain is built from TRBV28 and TRBJ1-1, with 7 bases lining up with TRBD1. The CDR3 length is 16 residues. The junction had 11 bases not matched to a gene; V was cut back by 5 bases and J by 2 bases. Germline CDR1 and CDR2: MDHEN and SYDVKM. CDR3 residues: CASSPPTGATNTEAFF. In nucleotides, the CDR3 is TGTGCCAGCAGTCCACCCACAGGGGCCACTAACACTGAAGCTTTCTTT.